The 5 T cell receptor beta chains presented below share a single source sample, sequenced in a study of T cells in women clearing cervical HPV infection. Repertoires were generated with immunoSEQ multiplex PCR, while TCRdb's copy carries only in-frame clones and drops some. The clone table shows 20,000 to 25,000 clones, with the ten largest holding around 22%. Specimen: blood buffy coat. Every receptor here comes from a woman between 18 and 69 years old with a cervical HPV16 infection that either progressed to CIN3+ or cleared (not recorded which).

Turning to this clone: The CDR3 goes on 3 residues after the read ends, and that part is filled in from the germline J gene. The genes are TRBV19 and TRBJ1-1; D not certain. Per the germline V gene, CDR1 is LNHDA and CDR2 is SQIVND (reference sequence). The CDR3 length is 13 residues. The sequenced CDR3 bases are TGTGCCAGTAGTATGAGGGTTTTCCACGAG. It specifies CASSMRVFHE. The full-length CDR3 reads as CASSMRVFHEAFF.

For this clone: The CDR3 goes on 3 residues after the read ends, and that part is filled in from the germline J gene. The V call is TRBV28, the J call TRBJ1-4; no clear D gene. The CDR3 covers 14 residues. Germline CDR1 MDHEN, CDR2 SYDVKM. V dropped 3 bases and J dropped 5 bases, with 10 bases sitting between them. CDR3 DNA (partial): TGTGCCAGCAGTTTTATCGGTGAGAATGAAAAA. This sequence encodes CASSFIGENEK. The CDR3 in its entirety is CASSFIGENEKLFF.

A word on this clone: The read stops 3 residues short of the end of the CDR3; the missing end is completed from the germline J gene. J is TRBJ2-3 and V is TRBV10-2, with 8 bases aligning to TRBD2. Germline loops: CDR1 WSHSY, CDR2 SAAADI. V shed 8 bases, J shed 0 bases, and the junction held 4 bases outside the gene matches. The CDR3 covers 14 residues. CDR3 bases read: TGCGCCAGCTTAGGGACTAGAAGCACAGATACG. It specifies CASLGTRSTDT. The full CDR3 protein is CASLGTRSTDTQYF.

Concerning this clone: Coverage ceases 3 residues before the CDR3 finishes, and the germline J gene fills in the end. The chain is built from TRBV20-1 and TRBJ1-2; TRBD1 aligns across 10 bases. The CDR3 contains 12 residues. The ends lost 7 bases at V and 7 bases at J; junction bases unmatched: 6. In germline, CDR1 is DFQATT, CDR2 SNEGSKA (reference sequence). This CDR3 reads CSVPGQGFGYTF. The CDR3 bases that were read are TGCAGTGTTCCGGGACAGGGGTTTGGC.

Turning to this clone: The sequenced fragment ends 3 residues before the CDR3 boundary, so the rest is inferred from the germline J gene. The chain carries TRBV7-8 and TRBJ1-2; tentatively, D is TRBD1 (5 bases). The length of the CDR3 is 15 residues. Trimming took 4 bases from V and 5 from J, leaving 17 bases between them. CDR1 and CDR2 from the germline V gene are SGHVS and FQNEAQ. The CDR3 here is CASSSDGRGDYGYTF. The covered CDR3 bases are TGTGCCAGCAGCTCGGACGGACGGGGGGATTATGGC. Filled out from reference TRBV7-8 and TRBJ1-2, the complete variable domain reads GAGVSQSPRYKVAKRGQDVALRCDPISGHVSLFWYQQALGQGPEFLTYFQNEAQLDKSGLPSDRFFAERPEGSVSTLKIQRTQQEDSAVYLCASSSDGRGDYGYTFGSGTRLTVV.